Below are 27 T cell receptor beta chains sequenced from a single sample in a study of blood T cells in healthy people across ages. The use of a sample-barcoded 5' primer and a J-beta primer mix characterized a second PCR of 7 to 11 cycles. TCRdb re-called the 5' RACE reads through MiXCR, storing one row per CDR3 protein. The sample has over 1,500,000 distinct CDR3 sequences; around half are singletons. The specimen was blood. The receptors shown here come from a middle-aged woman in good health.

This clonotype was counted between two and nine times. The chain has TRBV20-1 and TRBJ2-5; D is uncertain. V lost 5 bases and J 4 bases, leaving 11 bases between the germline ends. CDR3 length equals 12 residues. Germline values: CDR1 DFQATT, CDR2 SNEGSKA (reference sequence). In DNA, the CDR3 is TGCAGTGCTCCCGGTGATACAGAGACCCAGTACTTC. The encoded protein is CSAPGDTETQYF.

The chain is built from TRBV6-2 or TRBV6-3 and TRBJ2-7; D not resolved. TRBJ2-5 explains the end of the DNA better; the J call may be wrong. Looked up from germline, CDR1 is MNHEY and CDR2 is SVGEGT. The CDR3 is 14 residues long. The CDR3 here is CASSNRLAMETQYF. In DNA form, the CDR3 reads TGTGCCAGCAGTAACCGACTGGCAATGGAGACCCAGTACTTC.

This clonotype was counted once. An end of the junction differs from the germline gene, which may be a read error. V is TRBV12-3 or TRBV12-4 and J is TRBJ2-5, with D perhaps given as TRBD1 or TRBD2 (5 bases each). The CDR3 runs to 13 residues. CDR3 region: CANSFSAGSDQYF. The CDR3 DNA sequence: TGTGCCAACAGTTTTAGCGCAGGGAGCGACCAGTACTTC.

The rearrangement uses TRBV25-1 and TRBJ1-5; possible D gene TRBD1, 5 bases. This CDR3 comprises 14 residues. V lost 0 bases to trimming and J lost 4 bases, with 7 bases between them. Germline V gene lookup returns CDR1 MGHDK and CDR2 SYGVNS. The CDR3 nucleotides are TGTGCCAGCAGTGAATATGGGGGGAATCAGCCCCAGCATTTT. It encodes CASSEYGGNQPQHF.

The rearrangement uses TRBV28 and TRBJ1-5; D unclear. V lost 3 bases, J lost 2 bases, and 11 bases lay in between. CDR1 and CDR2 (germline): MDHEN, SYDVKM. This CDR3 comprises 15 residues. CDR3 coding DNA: TGTGCCAGCAGTTTTGCTGGCCCGGGCAATCAGCCCCAGCATTTT. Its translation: CASSFAGPGNQPQHF.

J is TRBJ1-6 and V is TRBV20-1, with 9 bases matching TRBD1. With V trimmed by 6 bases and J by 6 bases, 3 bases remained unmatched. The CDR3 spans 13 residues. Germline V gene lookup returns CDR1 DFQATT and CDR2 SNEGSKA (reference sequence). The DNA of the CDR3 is TGCAGTGCCGCGACAGGGGGTAATTCACCCCTCCACTTT. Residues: CSAATGGNSPLHF.

The CDR3 sequence is CASRGLAGAEENIQYF. CDR3 DNA sequence: TGTGCCAGCAGAGGACTAGCGGGGGCGGAGGAAAACATTCAGTACTTC. The chain combines TRBV6-5 with TRBJ2-4; TRBD2 matches 13 bases. With V trimmed by 6 bases and J by 5 bases, 7 bases remained unmatched. This CDR3 is built from 16 residues. Germline-derived CDR1 and CDR2 are MNHEY and SVGAGI.

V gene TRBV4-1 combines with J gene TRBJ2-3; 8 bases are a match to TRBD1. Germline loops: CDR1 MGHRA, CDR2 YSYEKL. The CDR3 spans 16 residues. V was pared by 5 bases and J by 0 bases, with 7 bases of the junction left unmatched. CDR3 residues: CASSATGGPSTDTQYF. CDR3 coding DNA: TGCGCCAGCAGCGCTACAGGGGGTCCTAGCACAGATACGCAGTATTTT.

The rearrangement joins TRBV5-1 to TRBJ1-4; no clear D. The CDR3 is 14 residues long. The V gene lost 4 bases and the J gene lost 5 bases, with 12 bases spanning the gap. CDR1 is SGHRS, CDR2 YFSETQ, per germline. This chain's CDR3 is CASSPRTGNEKLFF. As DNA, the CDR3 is TGCGCCAGCAGCCCGCGGACGGGGAATGAAAAACTGTTTTTT.

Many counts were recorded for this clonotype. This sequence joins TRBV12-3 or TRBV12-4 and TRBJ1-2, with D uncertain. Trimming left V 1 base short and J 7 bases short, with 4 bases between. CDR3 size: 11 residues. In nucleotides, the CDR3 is TGTGCCAGCAGTTTAGGCCCTGGCTACACCTTC. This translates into CASSLGPGYTF.

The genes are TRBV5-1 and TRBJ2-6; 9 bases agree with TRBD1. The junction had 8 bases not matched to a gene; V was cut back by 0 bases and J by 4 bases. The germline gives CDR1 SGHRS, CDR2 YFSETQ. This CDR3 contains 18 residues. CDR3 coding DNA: TGCGCCAGCAGCTTGGTCGGGACAGGGAGTACCGGGGCCAACGTCCTGACTTTC. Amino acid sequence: CASSLVGTGSTGANVLTF.

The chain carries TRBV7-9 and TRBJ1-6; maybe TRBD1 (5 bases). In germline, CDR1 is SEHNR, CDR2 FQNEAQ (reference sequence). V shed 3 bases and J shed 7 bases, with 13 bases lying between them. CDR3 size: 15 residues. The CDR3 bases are TGTGCCAGCAGCTTTGACAGTCACCCCAATTCACCCCTCCACTTT. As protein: CASSFDSHPNSPLHF.

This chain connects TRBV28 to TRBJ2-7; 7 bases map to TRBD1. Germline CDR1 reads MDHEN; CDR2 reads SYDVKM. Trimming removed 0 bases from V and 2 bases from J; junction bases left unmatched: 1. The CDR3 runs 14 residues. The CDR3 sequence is CASSLWDRTYEQYF. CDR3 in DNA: TGTGCCAGCAGTTTATGGGACAGGACCTACGAGCAGTACTTC.

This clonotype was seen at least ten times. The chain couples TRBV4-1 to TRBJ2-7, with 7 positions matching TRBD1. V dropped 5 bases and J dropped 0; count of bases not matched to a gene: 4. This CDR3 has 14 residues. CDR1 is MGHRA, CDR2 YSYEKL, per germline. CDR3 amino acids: CASSSTGPSYEQYF. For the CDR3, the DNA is TGCGCCAGCAGCTCGACAGGGCCCTCCTACGAGCAGTACTTC.

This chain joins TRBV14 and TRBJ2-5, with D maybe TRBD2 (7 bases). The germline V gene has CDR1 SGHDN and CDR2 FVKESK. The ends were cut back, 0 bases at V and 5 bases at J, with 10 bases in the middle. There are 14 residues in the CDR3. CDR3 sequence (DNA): TGTGCCAGCAGCCAAGAGCGGGGGCGGGAGACCCAGTACTTC. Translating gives CASSQERGRETQYF.

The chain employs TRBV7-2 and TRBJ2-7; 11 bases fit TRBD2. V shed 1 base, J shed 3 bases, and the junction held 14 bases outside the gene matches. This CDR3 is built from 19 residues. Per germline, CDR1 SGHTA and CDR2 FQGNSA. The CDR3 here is CASSLVFSGGGLPFYEQYF. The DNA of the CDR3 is TGTGCCAGCAGCTTAGTATTTAGCGGGGGGGGATTGCCGTTCTACGAGCAGTACTTC.

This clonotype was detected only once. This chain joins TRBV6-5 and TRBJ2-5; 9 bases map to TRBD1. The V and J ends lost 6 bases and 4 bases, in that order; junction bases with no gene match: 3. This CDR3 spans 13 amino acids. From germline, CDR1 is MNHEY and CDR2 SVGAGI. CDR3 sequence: CASRWGQGETQYF. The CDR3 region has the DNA TGTGCCAGCAGGTGGGGACAGGGAGAGACCCAGTACTTC.

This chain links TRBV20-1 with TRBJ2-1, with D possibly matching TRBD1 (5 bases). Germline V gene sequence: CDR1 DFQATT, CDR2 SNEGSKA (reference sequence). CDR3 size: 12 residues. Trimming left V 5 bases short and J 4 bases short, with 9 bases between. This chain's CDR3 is CSAVDRYNEQFF. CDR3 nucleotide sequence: TGCAGTGCTGTTGACAGATACAATGAGCAGTTCTTC.

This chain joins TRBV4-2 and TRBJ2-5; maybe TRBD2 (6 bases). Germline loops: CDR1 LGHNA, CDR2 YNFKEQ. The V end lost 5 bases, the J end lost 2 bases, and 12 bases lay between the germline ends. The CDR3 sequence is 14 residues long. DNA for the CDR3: TGTGCCAGCAGCGACCGGGACTTACAAGAGACCCAGTACTTC. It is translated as CASSDRDLQETQYF.

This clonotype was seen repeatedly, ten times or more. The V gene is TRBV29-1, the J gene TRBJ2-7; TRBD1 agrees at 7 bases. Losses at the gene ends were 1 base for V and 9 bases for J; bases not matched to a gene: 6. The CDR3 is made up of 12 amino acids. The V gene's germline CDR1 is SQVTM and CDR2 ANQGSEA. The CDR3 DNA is TGCAGCGTTGAAGCGGGCTGGACAGGGCAGTACTTC. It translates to CSVEAGWTGQYF.

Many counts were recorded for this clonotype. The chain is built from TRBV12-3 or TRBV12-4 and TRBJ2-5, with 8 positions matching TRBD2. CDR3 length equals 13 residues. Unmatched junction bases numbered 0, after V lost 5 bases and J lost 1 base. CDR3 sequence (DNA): TGTGCCAGCAGTGGACTAGCCCAAGAGACCCAGTACTTC. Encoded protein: CASSGLAQETQYF.

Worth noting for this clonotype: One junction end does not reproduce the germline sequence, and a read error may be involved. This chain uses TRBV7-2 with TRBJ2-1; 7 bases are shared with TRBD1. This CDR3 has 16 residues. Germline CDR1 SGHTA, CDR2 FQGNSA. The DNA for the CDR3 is TGTGCCAGCAGCTTAGTAGAGGGGGCCCCCTACAATGGGCAGTTCTTC. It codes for CASSLVEGAPYNGQFF.

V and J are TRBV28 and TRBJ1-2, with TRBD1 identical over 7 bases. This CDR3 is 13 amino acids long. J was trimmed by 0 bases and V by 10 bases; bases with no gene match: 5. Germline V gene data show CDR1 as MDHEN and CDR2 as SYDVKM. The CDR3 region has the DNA TGTGCCAACAGGGACAGCTCTAACTATGGCTACACCTTC. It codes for CANRDSSNYGYTF.

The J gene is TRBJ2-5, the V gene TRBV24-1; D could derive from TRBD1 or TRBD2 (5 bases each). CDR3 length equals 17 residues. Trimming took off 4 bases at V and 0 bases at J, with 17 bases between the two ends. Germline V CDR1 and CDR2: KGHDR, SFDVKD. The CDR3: CATSDPALGTYQETQYF. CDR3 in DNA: TGTGCCACCAGTGACCCGGCATTGGGGACGTACCAAGAGACCCAGTACTTC.

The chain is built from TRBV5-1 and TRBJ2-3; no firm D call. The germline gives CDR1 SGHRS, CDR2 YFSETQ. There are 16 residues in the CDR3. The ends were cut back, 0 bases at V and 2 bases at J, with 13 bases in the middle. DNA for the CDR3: TGCGCCAGCAGCTTGGTGAGCGTATCCCCCACAGATACGCAGTATTTT. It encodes CASSLVSVSPTDTQYF.

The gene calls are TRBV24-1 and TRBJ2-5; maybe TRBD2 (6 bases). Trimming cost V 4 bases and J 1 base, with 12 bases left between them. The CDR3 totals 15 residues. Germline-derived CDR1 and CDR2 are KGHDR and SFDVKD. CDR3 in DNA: TGTGCCACCAGTGACGGACGAGCGGGCCAAGAGACCCAGTACTTC. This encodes CATSDGRAGQETQYF.

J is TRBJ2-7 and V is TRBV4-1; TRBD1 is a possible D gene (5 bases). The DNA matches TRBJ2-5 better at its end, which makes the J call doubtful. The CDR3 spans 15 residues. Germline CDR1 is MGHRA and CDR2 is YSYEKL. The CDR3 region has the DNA TGCGCCAGCAGCCAAGATTTCCCCAGGGCAGAGACCCAGTACTTC. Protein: CASSQDFPRAETQYF.